This TCR beta chain was observed in a study of T cells in localized non-small cell lung cancer. Points from the study as a whole: Clonality peaked in uninvolved adjacent lung rather than tumor. Higher blood T cell density tracked longer overall survival. For the top 100 tumor clones, a median approximately 50 also appeared in adjacent lung.

Germline values: CDR1 SNHLY, CDR2 FYNNEI. Losses at the gene ends were 2 bases for V and 7 bases for J; bases not matched to a gene: 5. The CDR3 length is 15 residues. TCRdb keeps only in-frame clones here, not all; method: immunoSEQ multiplex PCR. The sample includes around 26,000 clones, under 95% of them seen just once. As concerns this clone: Antigen specificity is unknown.

The chain recombines TRBV2 with TRBJ2-5; 12 bases are shared with TRBD2. The sequence was obtained from a female donor of 60 years or more with stage II squamous cell lung carcinoma. Specimen: peripheral blood, collected before any cancer treatment. As DNA, the CDR3 is TGTGCCAGCAGTGAACCTAGCGGGGGGGTCCGGACCCAGTACTTC. The encoded protein is CASSEPSGGVRTQYF.